What follows is one T cell receptor (beta chain) and its context. Only in-frame clones appear in the TCRdb table, and some are missing; sequencing was by immunoSEQ multiplex PCR. Counted here are 60,000 to 90,000 clones, approximately 93% occurring once; the ten biggest clones make up around 0.43%. Germline V gene sequence: CDR1 LNHDA, CDR2 SQIVND (reference sequence). V shed 2 bases, J shed 1 base, and the junction held 1 base outside the gene matches. The CDR3 is made up of 16 amino acids. This specimen comes from a study of technical replicates of blood from a few donors. The sample taken for sequencing was T cells isolated from PBMCs. The genes are TRBV19 and TRBJ2-2; 10 bases map to TRBD2. The receptor was derived from a human donor in good health. The DNA for the CDR3 is TGTGCCAGTAGTATATGGACTAGCGGGAACACCGGGGAGCTGTTTTTT. Amino acids: CASSIWTSGNTGELFF.